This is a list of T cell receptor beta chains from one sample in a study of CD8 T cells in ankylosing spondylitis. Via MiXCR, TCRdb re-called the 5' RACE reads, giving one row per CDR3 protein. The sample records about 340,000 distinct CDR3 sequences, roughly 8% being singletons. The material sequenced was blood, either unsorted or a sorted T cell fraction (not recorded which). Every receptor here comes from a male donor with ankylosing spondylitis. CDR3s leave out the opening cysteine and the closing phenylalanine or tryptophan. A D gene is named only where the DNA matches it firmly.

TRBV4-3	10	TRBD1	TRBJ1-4	ASRRGDEKLF
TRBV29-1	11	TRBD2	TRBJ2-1	STRAGGFNEQF
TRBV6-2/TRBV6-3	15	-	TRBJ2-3	ASSRGLLRGNTDTQY
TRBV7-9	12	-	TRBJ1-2	ASSLGGETFGYT
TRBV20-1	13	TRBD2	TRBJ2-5	SARGLAVYQETQY
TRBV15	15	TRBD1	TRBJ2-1	ATSRDRGQASYNEQF
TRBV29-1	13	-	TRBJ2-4	STQTTFGAKNIQY
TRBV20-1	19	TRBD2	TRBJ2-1	SARDLPGTSGRVFYDNEQF
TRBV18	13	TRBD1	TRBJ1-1	ASSPRQGGNTEAF
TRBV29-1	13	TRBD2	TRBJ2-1	SVEDLGAGRNEQF
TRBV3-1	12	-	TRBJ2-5	ASSQESSSQTQY
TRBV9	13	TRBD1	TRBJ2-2	ASSVGTGSTGELF
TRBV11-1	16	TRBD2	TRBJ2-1	ASSPPEDSGFTYNEQF
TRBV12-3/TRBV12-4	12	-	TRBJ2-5	ASSPPGVGETQY